This T cell receptor beta chain came from a study of T cells in localized non-small cell lung cancer. Study-wide findings and caveats: Among blood samples, higher T cell density accompanied longer overall survival. Among the top 100 tumor clones, a median 57 appeared in adjacent lung. Uninvolved neighboring lung showed the greatest T cell clonality, exceeding tumor. Sequencing involved a lone tumor region, leaving heterogeneity possible.

Clones were read by immunoSEQ multiplex PCR, and TCRdb kept only the in-frame ones, dropping some. This table holds fewer than 25,000 clones, 86% found once. Points on this clone: What it binds is unknown.

CDR3 length: 16 amino acids. V was clipped by 3 bases and J by 4 bases; unmatched bases: 9. Germline V gene data show CDR1 as SGDLS and CDR2 as YYNGEE. The source of this sequence is a male donor at least 60 years old with stage II squamous cell lung carcinoma. The chain is built from TRBV9 and TRBJ2-1; 8 bases line up with TRBD2. Sequenced material: peripheral blood, taken before any cancer treatment. The CDR3 DNA follows: TGTGCCAGCAGCGCAGGTAGCGGGACCCTTTACAATGAGCAGTTCTTC. This codes for CASSAGSGTLYNEQFF. Based on the CDR3 plus reference TRBV9 and TRBJ2-1, the full variable domain is DSGVTQTPKHLITATGQRVTLRCSPRSGDLSVYWYQQSLDQGLQFLIQYYNGEERAKGNILERFSAQQFPDLHSELNLSSLELGDSALYFCASSAGSGTLYNEQFFGPGTRLTVL.